The clone carrying this T cell receptor (beta chain) came up a few times. The antigen is undetermined. Trimming removed 0 bases from V and 1 base from J, with 7 bases in between. This CDR3 spans 15 amino acids. Germline loops: CDR1 MNHEY, CDR2 SVGAGI. In TCRdb, the reads were re-called with MiXCR into one record per CDR3 protein. Of roughly 800,000 distinct CDR3 sequences in the sample, 25% to 35% were seen once. This sample was taken from a study of T cell repertoires in cytomegalovirus infection. Study summary: Both a matching HLA type and CMV infection were indicated by public TCR beta signatures.

Study outcomes and limitations: CMV-specific TCR beta clonotypes restricted by HLA-C were the ones dominating the ex vivo response.

The clonotype originates from a human donor in good health (CMV status not recorded). Some clones in this sample may be carry-over from other donors' samples. The V gene is TRBV6-5, the J gene TRBJ2-4, with D unresolved. This specimen consisted of cultured CD8+ T cells from PBMCs, obtained from culture after CMV antigen stimulation. CDR3 region: CASSYSGDAKNIQYF. The CDR3 DNA follows: TGTGCCAGCAGTTACTCTGGGGATGCCAAAAACATTCAGTACTTC.